This record looks at one TCR beta chain sequence and its context. Source study methods: Amplifying reference gene primers gave estimates of nucleated cell counts. Some clones are missing from TCRdb's copy, which holds only in-frame ones; the method was immunoSEQ multiplex PCR. D and trimming come from the DNA, and the V and J calls and clone size come from that table. The table lists just under 350,000 clones, around four fifths of them singletons, with approximately 3.1% in the top ten. The record originates from a study of blood T cell repertoires in COVID-19. Background on the study: Acute-phase and convalescent COVID-19 samples originated in the United States, Italy and Spain. Sources were T cells, B-cell-depleted T cells, or PBMCs; the material itself was cDNA or gDNA.

V lost 1 base and J 9 bases, leaving 15 bases between the germline ends. The CDR3 covers 14 residues. Germline V lookup: CDR1 LNHDA, CDR2 SQIVND (reference sequence). The chain combines TRBV19 with TRBJ2-5; a weak D match, TRBD2 (6 bases). The sample taken for sequencing was peripheral blood. The receptor was derived from a man aged 25 to 40 with active or convalescent COVID-19. The CDR3 reads CASSIGGGAQAQYF. As DNA, the CDR3 is TGTGCCAGTAGTATAGGGGGCGGGGCCCAGGCCCAGTACTTC.